Below, one T cell receptor (beta chain) is given with its context. Its antigen is currently unknown. Using immunoSEQ multiplex PCR, the repertoire was profiled, and TCRdb retains in-frame clones only, with some absent. Here the sample spans 53,000 or so clones, roughly 84% being singletons. The sample originates from a study of OX40 agonist ivuxolimab in advanced cancers. Findings and caveats of the study: Antigen targets of the expanded peripheral T cells went undetermined.

This CDR3 is built from 9 residues. The source of this sequence is an adult with an advanced solid tumor such as melanoma, head and neck, liver or kidney cancer. The chain has TRBV21-1 and TRBJ2-7. TRBV21-1 is termed a pseudogene. The sequencing used CD4+ or CD8+ T cells sorted from blood, collected in a trial of the OX40 agonist ivuxolimab. CDR3 DNA sequence: TGTGCCAGCATCCACGAGCAGTACTTC. As protein: CASIHEQYF.